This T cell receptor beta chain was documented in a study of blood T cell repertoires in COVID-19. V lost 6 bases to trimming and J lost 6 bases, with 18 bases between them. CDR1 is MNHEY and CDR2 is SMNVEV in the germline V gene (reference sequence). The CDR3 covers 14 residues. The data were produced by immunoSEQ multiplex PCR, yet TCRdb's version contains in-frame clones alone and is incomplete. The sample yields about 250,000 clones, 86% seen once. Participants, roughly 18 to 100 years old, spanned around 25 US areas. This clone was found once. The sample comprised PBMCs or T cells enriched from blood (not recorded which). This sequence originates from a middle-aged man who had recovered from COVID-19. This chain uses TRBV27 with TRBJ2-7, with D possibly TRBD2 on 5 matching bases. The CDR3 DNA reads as TGTGCCAGCAGCTCCTCCTCGGGAACGAGCGAGCAGTACTTC. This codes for CASSSSSGTSEQYF.